The next 2 T cell receptor beta chains were all read from a single sample in a study of shared clonotypes between healthy human individuals. Only in-frame clones appear in the TCRdb table, and some are missing; sequencing was by immunoSEQ multiplex PCR. The sample yields more than 400,000 clones, about 96% seen once. The sequenced sample consisted of naive CD4+ T cells sorted from blood. As for subset: CD45RA+ positively selected. Every receptor here comes from a woman in her twenties or thirties in good health.

This clone has only one observation. The chain recombines TRBV5-1 with TRBJ2-7; 11 bases line up with TRBD2. The CDR3 has 14 residues. V lost 7 bases, J lost 3 bases, and 6 bases stayed unmatched. Germline loops: CDR1 SGHRS, CDR2 YFSETQ. CDR3 bases: TGCGCCAGCGCGGGACTAGCGGACTTCTACGAGCAGTACTTC. Translating gives CASAGLADFYEQYF.

V is TRBV7-9 and J is TRBJ1-2, with 9 bases that match TRBD1. CDR3 length: 18 residues. Per germline, CDR1 SEHNR and CDR2 FQNEAQ (reference sequence). After removal of 2 bases from V and 3 bases from J, the junction contained 13 bases not matched to a gene. The CDR3 bases are TGTGCCAGCAGCTTATTTGCGAGGGGGACAGGGTTAGACTATGGCTACACCTTC. It encodes CASSLFARGTGLDYGYTF.